These 4 T cell receptor beta chains were all obtained from the same sample, sequenced in a study of blood T cells in healthy people across ages. Using a J-beta primer mix together with a sample-barcoded 5' primer, a second PCR was run for roughly 6 to 11 cycles. One entry per CDR3 protein results from TCRdb running MiXCR on the 5' RACE reads. The table lists roughly 1,100,000 distinct CDR3 sequences, under 30% of them singletons. These data also featured in a second study, about T cells of mothers and their children.

Sequences were obtained from blood. The receptors were sampled from a girl aged 2 to 10 in good health.

The chain employs TRBV12-3 or TRBV12-4 and TRBJ2-7; maybe TRBD2 (6 bases). Trimming took 5 bases from V and 0 from J, leaving 14 bases between them. This CDR3 is 15 amino acids long. CDR3 nucleotide sequence: TGTGCCAGCAGTCCGAGGGAGGTAAGCTCCTACGAGCAGTACTTC. Translation gives CASSPREVSSYEQYF.

This clonotype was seen a handful of times. The rearrangement uses TRBV10-3 and TRBJ2-3; 8 positions agree with TRBD2. The CDR3 length is 16 residues. Looked up from germline, CDR1 is ENHRY and CDR2 is SYGVKD. After removal of 9 bases from V and 3 bases from J, the junction contained 14 bases not matched to a gene. The CDR3 DNA reads TGTGCCATACGAGGGACCCCGGGACTAGTAACAGATACGCAGTATTTT. It yields the protein CAIRGTPGLVTDTQYF.

J is TRBJ2-5 and V is TRBV4-1; 10 nucleotides align to TRBD2. The end of the DNA fits TRBJ2-1 better, so the J call may be wrong. The CDR3 runs 14 residues. CDR1 is MGHRA, CDR2 YSYEKL, per germline. For the CDR3, the DNA is TGCGCCAGCAGCCGAGATCCGGGACTAGCGGAGCAGTTCTTC. Translated, it gives CASSRDPGLAEQFF.

This clonotype was picked up a small number of times. This chain connects TRBV5-1 to TRBJ2-6; D is perhaps TRBD2 (5 bases). Trimming removed 5 bases at V and 0 bases at J, with 9 bases between. Per the germline V gene, CDR1 is SGHRS and CDR2 is YFSETQ. The CDR3 is 15 residues long. The CDR3 DNA reads TGCGCCAGCAGGGACGGAGGCTCTGGGGCCAACGTCCTGACTTTC. It translates to CASRDGGSGANVLTF.